This T cell receptor beta chain is drawn from a study of Ad26.COV2.S vaccination and SARS-CoV-2 variants. Profiled with immunoSEQ multiplex PCR; TCRdb holds only in-frame clones, not every one. Among 350,000 to 450,000 clones listed, around nine tenths were seen once. Study-wide points: Recipients given vaccine exceeded placebo recipients in spike-specific TCR breadth.

Treatment denoted: 15 to 20 received Ad26.COV2.S at low or high dose, single or two shots; roughly five received placebo; per-sample allocation not given. The investigators took samples on day 63 after the first vaccine or placebo injection. About this clone itself: Its specificity is unknown.

The sample in question was peripheral blood, obtained in a trial of Ad26.COV2.S vaccine versus placebo. This TCR was sampled from a person aged 18-60 years who received the Ad26.COV2.S COVID-19 vaccine or a placebo.

CDR3 nucleotide sequence: TGCGCCAGCACCGCCGGAGGGGGGACGGGAAACATTCAGTACTTC. The encoded protein is CASTAGGGTGNIQYF. The rearrangement links TRBV5-1 to TRBJ2-4; D is perhaps TRBD1 or TRBD2 (6 bases each). CDR1 and CDR2 from the germline V gene are SGHRS and YFSETQ. This CDR3 is 15 amino acids long. V was clipped by 6 bases and J by 6 bases, with 19 bases between them. The full variable domain, completed using reference TRBV5-1 and TRBJ2-4, is KAGVTQTPRYLIKTRGQQVTLSCSPISGHRSVSWYQQTPGQGLQFLFEYFSETQRNKGNFPGRFSGRQFSNSRSEMNVSTLELGDSALYLCASTAGGGTGNIQYFGAGTRLSVL.